This TCR beta chain was documented in a study of OX40 agonist ivuxolimab in advanced cancers. On the study more broadly: Averaging 60 years in age, with a range of roughly 23 to 80, the cohort was about 83% male.

This CDR3 is built from 17 residues. V lost 4 bases and J lost 7; bases outside the gene matches: 15. Germline CDR1 is MGHRA and CDR2 is YSYEKL. TCRdb's table, derived via immunoSEQ multiplex PCR, lists solely in-frame clones and lacks some. Of roughly 86,000 clones listed, about 86% are singletons. J is TRBJ2-2 and V is TRBV4-1, with 7 positions matching TRBD2. The sequences come from CD4+ or CD8+ T cells sorted from blood, collected in a trial of the OX40 agonist ivuxolimab. This receptor was identified in an adult with an advanced solid tumor such as melanoma, head and neck, liver or kidney cancer. The CDR3 here is CASSPLPGRSLGGELFF. The DNA of the CDR3 is TGCGCCAGCAGCCCATTGCCCGGGAGGTCCCTCGGCGGGGAGCTGTTTTTT.